A selection of T cell receptor beta chains follows, all from one sample in a study of blood T cell repertoires in COVID-19. The data were produced by immunoSEQ multiplex PCR, yet TCRdb's version contains in-frame clones alone and is incomplete. The table lists 150,000 to 200,000 clones, about 74% of them singletons. The specimen was peripheral blood. Every receptor here comes from a man in his sixties with acute or convalescent COVID-19. The CDR3 runs from the conserved cysteine through the conserved F or W. The D gene is left open where the match is weak. Rows give clone size only sometimes, using once, few, many, or a class for an expanded clone.

V	D	size	J	CDR3	DNA
TRBV16	NA	NA	TRBJ1-1	CASSQYRGEAFF	TGTGCCAGCAGCCAATATCGGGGTGAAGCTTTCTTT
TRBV4-1	TRBD2	NA	TRBJ2-3	CASSQPGLAGWTDTQYF	TGCGCCAGCAGCCAGCCCGGACTAGCGGGGTGGACAGATACGCAGTATTTT
TRBV5-6	TRBD1	NA	TRBJ2-7	CASSRPGQDYEQYF	TGTGCCAGCAGTAGACCGGGACAGGACTACGAGCAGTACTTC
TRBV10-1	TRBD1	NA	TRBJ1-1	CASCDRVVTIDVSEAFF	TGCGCCAGCTGCGACAGGGTGGTGACCATTGACGTCTCTGAAGCTTTCTTT
TRBV6-5	TRBD1	once	TRBJ2-7	CASSRTGHLDEQYF	TGTGCCAGCAGTCGGACAGGCCACTTAGACGAGCAGTACTTC
TRBV3-1/TRBV3-2	TRBD1	once	TRBJ2-5	CASSQMTGGQETQYF	TGTGCCAGCAGCCAAATGACAGGGGGGCAAGAGACCCAGTACTTC
TRBV15	TRBD1	NA	TRBJ1-6	CATRETGTGDSPLHF	TGTGCCACCAGAGAAACCGGGACAGGGGATTCACCCCTCCACTTT
TRBV12-3/TRBV12-4	NA	NA	TRBJ2-1	CASSRDNEQFF	TGTGCCAGCAGTCGGGACAATGAGCAGTTCTTC
TRBV19	TRBD1	NA	TRBJ1-2	CASRRTGDNYGYTF	TGTGCCAGTAGGCGGACAGGGGATAACTATGGCTACACCTTC
TRBV11-2	NA	NA	TRBJ2-7	CASSLDQAGGSYEQYF	TGTGCCAGCAGCTTAGATCAGGCAGGGGGGTCCTACGAGCAGTACTTC
TRBV6-5	TRBD2	few	TRBJ2-1	CASSRLAGDYNEQFF	TGTGCCAGCAGCAGACTAGCGGGGGATTACAATGAGCAGTTCTTC
TRBV6-2/TRBV6-3	NA	NA	TRBJ1-1	CASSYSTTREAFF	TGTGCCAGCAGTTACTCGACTACACGTGAAGCTTTCTTT
TRBV5-4	TRBD1	NA	TRBJ1-2	CASSLGGQYGYTF	TGTGCCAGCAGCTTGGGGGGACAGTATGGCTACACCTTC
TRBV27	NA	NA	TRBJ2-3	CASSSAPGRGTDTQYF	TGTGCCAGCAGTTCAGCCCCGGGCAGGGGCACAGATACGCAGTATTTT
TRBV4-2	NA	NA	TRBJ1-5	CASSQDRGFQPQHF	TGTGCCAGCAGCCAAGACAGGGGATTTCAGCCCCAGCATTTT
TRBV30	NA	NA	TRBJ1-1	CAWSVRRGAVTEAFF	TGTGCCTGGAGTGTACGCCGGGGGGCGGTTACTGAAGCTTTCTTT
TRBV5-1	TRBD1	NA	TRBJ2-4	CASSSIRQGTNIQYF	TGCGCCAGCAGCTCTATTCGACAGGGTACGAACATTCAGTACTTC
TRBV30	TRBD1	NA	TRBJ1-1	CAWSGTGLANEAFF	TGTGCCTGGAGTGGGACAGGGTTGGCAAATGAAGCTTTCTTT
TRBV7-3	NA	NA	TRBJ1-6	CASSLKPATGNSPLHF	TGTGCCAGCAGCTTAAAGCCAGCAACGGGAAATTCACCCCTCCACTTT
TRBV9	NA	NA	TRBJ2-5	CASSVGPGETQYF	TGTGCCAGCAGCGTAGGGCCGGGGGAGACCCAGTACTTC
TRBV10-2	NA	NA	TRBJ2-7	CASARGSAYEQYF	TGCGCCAGCGCCAGGGGTTCAGCCTACGAGCAGTACTTC
TRBV7-2	TRBD1	NA	TRBJ1-1	CASSSTPGQGAGKVTEAFF	TGTGCCAGCAGCTCGACCCCGGGACAGGGGGCGGGTAAGGTCACTGAAGCTTTCTTT
TRBV7-3	TRBD2	NA	TRBJ2-3	CASSSPRGLGTDTQYF	TGTGCCAGCAGCTCGCCCAGGGGACTAGGCACAGATACGCAGTATTTT
TRBV30	TRBD2	NA	TRBJ2-1	CAWSNLAGDNEQFF	TGTGCCTGGAGCAATCTAGCGGGGGACAATGAGCAGTTCTTC
TRBV5-8	NA	NA	TRBJ2-7	CASSLGDYEQYF	TGTGCCAGCAGCTTAGGGGACTACGAGCAGTACTTC
TRBV12-5	NA	NA	TRBJ1-1	CASGLGIGGDTEAFF	TGTGCTAGTGGTTTGGGAATAGGGGGGGACACTGAAGCTTTCTTT
TRBV11-3	TRBD1	NA	TRBJ2-7	CASSLGSTGSYEQYF	TGTGCCAGCAGCTTAGGCTCGACAGGGTCGTACGAGCAGTACTTC
TRBV10-3	TRBD1	few	TRBJ2-2	CAIRRTGSGELFF	TGTGCCATCAGGAGGACAGGTTCCGGGGAGCTGTTTTTT
TRBV7-2	TRBD2	NA	TRBJ2-7	CASSLALADYEQYF	TGTGCCAGCAGCTTAGCCCTAGCGGATTACGAGCAGTACTTC
TRBV4-3	NA	few	TRBJ1-1	CASSQTDRNTEAFF	TGCGCCAGCAGCCAGACGGACAGGAACACTGAAGCTTTCTTT
TRBV19	NA	NA	TRBJ1-2	CASSKVQVPNYGYTF	TGTGCCAGTAGTAAGGTGCAGGTCCCAAACTATGGCTACACCTTC
TRBV7-2	TRBD1	NA	TRBJ1-2	CASSLDQQGRSGYTF	TGTGCCAGCAGCTTAGACCAACAGGGGCGTTCGGGCTACACCTTC
TRBV7-3	NA	NA	TRBJ2-2	CASSLISGERTGELFF	TGTGCCAGCAGCTTAATATCCGGGGAGAGGACCGGGGAGCTGTTTTTT
TRBV19	TRBD2	NA	TRBJ2-2	CASSIPPGLARNTGELFF	TGTGCCAGTAGTATCCCCCCTGGACTAGCGAGGAACACCGGGGAGCTGTTTTTT
TRBV7-3	NA	NA	TRBJ1-1	CASSPSGGANTEAFF	TGTGCCAGCAGCCCGTCCGGAGGGGCGAACACTGAAGCTTTCTTT
TRBV2	TRBD1	NA	TRBJ1-2	CASSDDRGLNGYTF	TGTGCCAGCAGTGACGACAGGGGGCTGAATGGCTACACCTTC
TRBV19	NA	NA	TRBJ1-5	CASGQTYSNQPQHF	TGTGCCAGTGGACAGACTTATAGCAATCAGCCCCAGCATTTT
TRBV19	TRBD1	NA	TRBJ1-2	CASREPPRGQGASNYGYTF	TGTGCCAGTAGAGAGCCGCCAAGGGGACAGGGGGCGTCGAACTATGGCTACACCTTC
TRBV27	TRBD2	NA	TRBJ2-3	CASRRGTSGNTDTQYF	TGTGCCAGCAGGAGAGGGACTAGCGGAAACACAGATACGCAGTATTTT
TRBV2	NA	few	TRBJ1-6	CASSDRAYNSPLHF	TGTGCCAGCAGCGACAGAGCCTATAATTCACCCCTCCACTTT
TRBV12-5	NA	few	TRBJ2-5	CASGLGATTGGETQYF	TGTGCTAGTGGTTTGGGCGCGACGACAGGCGGGGAGACCCAGTACTTC
TRBV27	TRBD1	NA	TRBJ2-7	CASSPGTGFGYEQYF	TGTGCCAGCAGTCCAGGGACAGGGTTCGGCTACGAGCAGTACTTC
TRBV4-1	NA	NA	TRBJ2-5	CASSRGVGVGQETQYF	TGCGCCAGCAGCCGGGGGGTGGGAGTGGGGCAAGAGACCCAGTACTTC
TRBV7-8	TRBD1	NA	TRBJ1-2	CASSPSTGNYGYTF	TGTGCCAGCAGCCCGTCGACAGGGAACTATGGCTACACCTTC
TRBV7-2	NA	NA	TRBJ1-1	CASSLGGHLSPEAFF	TGTGCCAGCAGCTTAGGGGGACATCTCTCCCCTGAAGCTTTCTTT
TRBV24-1	NA	NA	TRBJ2-7	CATSDHQGNYEQYF	TGTGCCACCAGTGATCATCAGGGAAACTACGAGCAGTACTTC
TRBV5-4	TRBD2	once	TRBJ2-1	CASSPTSGGQGYEQFF	TGTGCCAGCAGCCCTACCAGCGGGGGGCAAGGTTATGAGCAGTTCTTC
TRBV20-1	NA	NA	TRBJ1-1	CSAQDSVNAFF	TGCAGTGCTCAGGACAGCGTGAATGCTTTCTTT
TRBV2	NA	NA	TRBJ2-1	CASSEPSSYNEQFF	TGTGCCAGCAGTGAGCCGAGCTCCTACAATGAGCAGTTCTTC
TRBV5-4	TRBD2	NA	TRBJ2-7	CASSPLAGGTSYEQYF	TGTGCCAGCAGCCCACTAGCGGGGGGGACCTCCTACGAGCAGTACTTC
TRBV6-5	TRBD1	NA	TRBJ1-1	CASSSTGGNTEAFF	TGTGCCAGCAGCTCGACAGGGGGGAACACTGAAGCTTTCTTT
TRBV30	NA	few	TRBJ1-3	CAWSAYSGNTIYF	TGTGCCTGGAGTGCCTATTCTGGAAACACCATATATTTT
TRBV7-2	TRBD1	NA	TRBJ2-1	CASSLSGQGVLYNEQFF	TGTGCCAGCAGCTTATCGGGACAGGGGGTACTCTACAATGAGCAGTTCTTC
TRBV4-1	TRBD2	NA	TRBJ2-5	CASSQGEGLAEETQYF	TGCGCCAGCAGCCAAGGGGAGGGACTAGCGGAAGAGACCCAGTACTTC
TRBV6-5	NA	NA	TRBJ2-5	CASSLQETQYF	TGTGCCAGCAGTCTTCAAGAGACCCAGTACTTC